These 12 T cell receptor beta chains were sequenced from one sample in a study of sequential checkpoint blockade in melanoma. Treatment meaning: randomized to nivolumab then ipilimumab (arm A) or the reverse (arm B). Method: immunoSEQ multiplex PCR; TCRdb's copy keeps in-frame clones and lacks some. The table lists thousands of clones, about a quarter of them singletons. The specimen was tumor tissue (inferred from file names), collected from a patient given nivolumab and ipilimumab in sequence. All receptors come from a human donor with melanoma.

This clone turned up a few times. The CDR3 region has the DNA TGCGCCAGCAGCCAAGGGGAGCAGACAGATACGCAGTATTTT. Translation: CASSQGEQTDTQYF. The rearrangement links TRBV23-1 to TRBJ2-3; D might be TRBD1 or TRBD2, each matching 5 bases. TRBV23-1 is noted as an ORF with a role that remains uncertain. The CDR3 length is 14 residues. V shed 6 bases and J shed 3 bases, with 13 bases lying between them.

The chain employs TRBV19 and TRBJ2-3, with D possibly being TRBD1 or TRBD2 (5 bases each). V lost 7 bases, J lost 2 bases, and 13 bases lay in between. CDR1 LNHDA and CDR2 SQIVND come from the germline V gene (reference sequence). This CDR3 has 14 amino acids. In DNA, the CDR3 is TGTGCCAGTAAACCGGGACGTATCACAGATACGCAGTATTTT. Protein sequence: CASKPGRITDTQYF. Complete variable domain (other parts from reference TRBV19 and TRBJ2-3): DGGITQSPKYLFRKEGQNVTLSCEQNLNHDAMYWYRQDPGQGLRLIYYSQIVNDFQKGDIAEGYSVSREKKESFPLTVTSAQKNPTAFYLCASKPGRITDTQYFGPGTRLTVL.

This clone was detected only a few times. The CDR3 region is CASSPWTGIPYEQYF. DNA for the CDR3: TGTGCCAGCAGCCCGTGGACAGGGATCCCCTACGAGCAGTACTTC. The chain carries TRBV11-3 and TRBJ2-7; 8 bases fit TRBD1. Germline CDR1 SGHNT, CDR2 YENEEA. V shed 5 bases and J 2 bases; nucleotides not matched to a gene: 8. The CDR3 spans 15 residues.

Written as DNA, the CDR3 is TGTGCCAGCAGTGAAGACAGGAGAGGTCCCGGGGAGACCCAGTACTTC. Amino acids: CASSEDRRGPGETQYF. J is TRBJ2-5 and V is TRBV25-1, with D maybe TRBD1 (6 bases). This CDR3 has 16 residues. Germline CDR1 MGHDK, CDR2 SYGVNS. The V end lost 2 bases, the J end lost 5 bases, and 18 bases lay between the germline ends.

The chain employs TRBV6-8 and TRBJ2-3, with 13 bases aligning to TRBD2. CDR1 is MNHGY, CDR2 SAAAGT, per germline. The ends lost 5 bases at V and 0 bases at J; junction bases unmatched: 8. The length of the CDR3 is 18 residues. CDR3 protein: CASSRRRLAGGSTDTQYF. The CDR3 DNA follows: TGTGCCAGCAGTCGTAGACGACTAGCGGGAGGCAGCACAGATACGCAGTATTTT.

The chain is built from TRBV6-8 and TRBJ2-7; possible D gene TRBD1, 5 bases. The V gene's germline CDR1 is MNHGY and CDR2 SAAAGT. Trimming shortened V by 2 bases and J by 2 bases, and 10 bases separated the two germline ends. The CDR3 is 14 residues long. DNA of the CDR3: TGTGCCAGCAGTTACGGGGCTCTGACCTACGAGCAGTACTTC. Amino acids: CASSYGALTYEQYF.

This chain joins TRBV19 and TRBJ2-1; no reliable D call. The CDR3 is made up of 13 amino acids. Trimming left V 5 bases short and J 6 bases short, with 11 bases between. CDR1 LNHDA and CDR2 SQIVND come from the germline V gene (reference sequence). The DNA of the CDR3 is TGTGCCAGTAGTCGTCCTGGGATCAATGAGCAGTTCTTC. Amino acid sequence: CASSRPGINEQFF.

This clone was detected a few times. The rearrangement joins TRBV6-8 to TRBJ2-5; 10 bases match TRBD1. Germline V CDR1 and CDR2: MNHGY, SAAAGT. There are 17 residues in the CDR3. V trimming: 0 bases; J trimming: 1 base; junction bases outside the gene matches: 5. The CDR3 protein is CASSYSPGQGVQETQYF. The CDR3 DNA is TGTGCCAGCAGTTACTCCCCCGGACAGGGGGTCCAAGAGACCCAGTACTTC.

This chain connects TRBV4-1 to TRBJ2-1, with D perhaps matching TRBD2 (6 bases). This CDR3 spans 15 amino acids. Germline CDR1 MGHRA, CDR2 YSYEKL. V lost 4 bases and J 6 bases, leaving 16 bases between the germline ends. The CDR3 region has the DNA TGCGCCAGCAGCCTAGCCCCGCTAGCGAGCAATGAGCAGTTCTTC. This codes for CASSLAPLASNEQFF.

This sequence joins TRBV6-8 and TRBJ1-3, with D possibly TRBD1 on 5 matching bases. The germline V gene encodes CDR1 MNHGY and CDR2 SAAAGT. The CDR3 runs 15 residues. V gave up 6 bases and J gave up 0 bases, with 12 bases separating them. This CDR3 reads CASRRAGSSGNTIYF. DNA of the CDR3: TGTGCCAGCAGGCGCGCAGGGAGCTCTGGAAACACCATATATTTT.

The J gene is TRBJ2-7, the V gene TRBV11-3; TRBD1 agrees at 11 bases. Germline trimming cut 3 bases from V and 5 bases from J; bases unmatched to any gene: 6. The CDR3 is 15 amino acids. The germline V gene has CDR1 SGHNT and CDR2 YENEEA. The CDR3 is CASSFPGQGVNEQYF. For the CDR3, the DNA is TGTGCCAGCAGCTTCCCGGGACAGGGGGTAAACGAGCAGTACTTC.

This clone was counted between two and nine times. V and J are TRBV18 and TRBJ1-3, with no clear D. The CDR3 extends over 12 amino acids. V lost 6 bases, J lost 4 bases, and 7 bases lay in between. Germline values: CDR1 KGHSH, CDR2 LQKENI. CDR3 sequence: CASSQQGNTIYF. CDR3 sequence (DNA): TGTGCCAGCTCCCAACAAGGAAACACCATATATTTT. The complete variable domain, with remaining parts taken from reference TRBV18 and TRBJ1-3, reads NAGVMQNPRHLVRRRGQEARLRCSPMKGHSHVYWYRQLPEEGLKFMVYLQKENIIDESGMPKERFSAEFPKEGPSILRIQQVVRGDSAAYFCASSQQGNTIYFGEGSWLTVV.